This T cell receptor beta chain was observed in a study of T cell responses to AZD1222 COVID-19 vaccine. The CDR3 runs 16 residues. CDR1 and CDR2 from the germline V gene are SGDLS and YYNGEE. Trimming removed 0 bases from V and 0 bases from J, with 11 bases in between. On this clone itself: Its antigen is unidentified.

Assay used: immunoSEQ multiplex PCR; TCRdb lists only in-frame clones, some missing. Among about 180,000 clones listed, 70% to 90% were seen once. General observations from the study: Per reports, nearly half of all spike-specific TCRs target regions that are unmutated in variants. The donor cohort was predominantly white British with a female majority, and clonal diversity may have been underestimated.

Specimen: peripheral blood, collected on day 0 of AZD1222 vaccination. V is TRBV9 and J is TRBJ2-3, with D tentatively TRBD1 (7 bases). The clonotype comes from an adult in good health. The CDR3 coding sequence is TGTGCCAGCAGCGTAGGACCAGGGGGGAGCACAGATACGCAGTATTTT. It specifies CASSVGPGGSTDTQYF.